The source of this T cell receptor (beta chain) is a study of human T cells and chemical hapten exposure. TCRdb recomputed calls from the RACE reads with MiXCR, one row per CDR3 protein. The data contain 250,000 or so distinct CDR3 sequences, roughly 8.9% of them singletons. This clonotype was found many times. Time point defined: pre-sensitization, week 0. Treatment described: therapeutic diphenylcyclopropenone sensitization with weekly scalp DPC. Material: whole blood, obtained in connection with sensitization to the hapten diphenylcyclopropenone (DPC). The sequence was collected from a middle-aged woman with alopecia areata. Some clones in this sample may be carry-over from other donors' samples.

CDR3 in DNA: TGTGCCAGCAGTTCATCTCAATCGGGAGCGCTTCGCTACAATGAGCAGTTCTTC. It is translated as CASSSSQSGALRYNEQFF. The chain employs TRBV28 and TRBJ2-1, with D possibly TRBD2 on 6 matching bases. The V end lost 4 bases, the J end lost 3 bases, and 22 bases lay between the germline ends. This CDR3 contains 18 residues. Germline V gives CDR1 MDHEN, CDR2 SYDVKM.